This TCR beta chain is drawn from a study of cytomegalovirus exposure and HLA in healthy donors. Study background: In terms of ancestry, the Caucasian-associated cluster contained roughly 81% of the 350 to 450 genotyped donors.

Study-level points and caveats: Some TCR beta chains (roughly 160 of them) were listed as cytomegalovirus-associated.

Trimming stripped 7 bases from V and 8 bases from J, with 17 bases between. Germline V lookup: CDR1 SNHLY, CDR2 FYNNEI. CDR3 length: 14 amino acids. Vbeta (60) and Jbeta (13) primers were used in the PCR. Assay used: immunoSEQ multiplex PCR; TCRdb lists only in-frame clones, some missing. The sample shows 150,000 or so clones, 73% of them seen only once. Everyone who donated was a healthy bone marrow donor. This clone is a singleton in its sample. What it binds is unknown. Material: PBMCs. This TCR was sampled from a woman aged 18 to 35 in good health and CMV-seronegative. The gene calls are TRBV2 and TRBJ1-4, with a weak D call TRBD1 (5 bases). Written as DNA, the CDR3 is TGTGCCAGCAAATCTGGGGCGCCCAGAGAAAAACTGTTTTTT. This translates into CASKSGAPREKLFF.